This is a list of T cell receptor beta chains from one sample in a study of OX40 agonist ivuxolimab in advanced cancers. Data came from immunoSEQ multiplex PCR; TCRdb stores just in-frame clones and leaves some out. The sample has 50,000 to 65,000 clones, over 80% seen once. Sample: CD4+ or CD8+ T cells sorted from blood, taken in a trial of the OX40 agonist ivuxolimab. Every receptor here comes from an adult with an advanced solid tumor such as melanoma, head and neck, liver or kidney cancer. Each CDR3 is given with its conserved first and last residue. The D gene is left open where the match is weak. Not every row has a clone size; where given, it reads once, few, many or a size class.

D	size	V	J	DNA	CDR3
-	-	TRBV7-9	TRBJ2-5	TGTGCCAGCAGCCCAGGCCAAGGGCGGGAGACCCAGTACTTC	CASSPGQGRETQYF
-	once	TRBV6-5	TRBJ2-1	TGTGCCAGCAGTAGGGCAGGGGCCACCGGGAATGAGCAGTTCTTC	CASSRAGATGNEQFF
-	-	TRBV5-1	TRBJ1-3	TGCGCCAGCAGCCCGCCTGAGACGGGAGAAAACACCATATATTTT	CASSPPETGENTIYF
-	-	TRBV11-2	TRBJ2-1	TGTGCCAGCAGCTTTGAGCTTATCATTAACAATGAGCAGTTCTTC	CASSFELIINNEQFF
-	-	TRBV2	TRBJ2-7	TGTGCCATTAATAGCGGAGGGATGTACGAGCAGTACTTC	CAINSGGMYEQYF
-	-	TRBV5-5	TRBJ2-1	TGTGCCAGCAGTGGCACAGGGACCAATGAGCAGTTCTTC	CASSGTGTNEQFF
TRBD2	-	TRBV4-3	TRBJ2-1	TGCGCCAGCAGCCAAGGAGCGGGAAAGCACAATGAGCAGTTCTTC	CASSQGAGKHNEQFF
TRBD1	-	TRBV19	TRBJ1-5	TGTGCCAGTACCACATGGGGACAGGGCCCATATCAGCCCCAGCATTTT	CASTTWGQGPYQPQHF
-	-	TRBV7-9	TRBJ2-3	TGTGCCAGCAGCCCGCAAGGGCAGGGAAGCACAGATACGCAGTATTTT	CASSPQGQGSTDTQYF
-	-	TRBV28	TRBJ1-6	TGTGCCAGCACCTCATTGGGCTCACCCCTCCACTTT	CASTSLGSPLHF
TRBD2	-	TRBV5-1	TRBJ2-1	TGCGCCAGCAGCTCCCGTGGGGGGAGCGGGAGGTTGAATGAGCAGTTCTTC	CASSSRGGSGRLNEQFF
-	-	TRBV11-2	TRBJ1-2	TGTGCCAGCAGCTTAGATCTAGGACAGCAGGCGAATGGCTACACCTTC	CASSLDLGQQANGYTF
-	-	TRBV18	TRBJ2-1	TGTGCCAGCTCACCTACGAGGATCGAGGGCAATGAGCAGTTCTTC	CASSPTRIEGNEQFF
-	-	TRBV5-4	TRBJ1-2	TGTGCCAGCAGCTTGGCCGGGGGGCGTTCCCTTAGGAATATGGGCTACACCTTC	CASSLAGGRSLRNMGYTF
TRBD2	-	TRBV14	TRBJ2-3	TGTGCCAGCAGCCTAGTCGGGACTACACCTAGCACAGATACGCAGTATTTT	CASSLVGTTPSTDTQYF
TRBD2	-	TRBV25-1	TRBJ2-3	TGTGCCACCTCCCGGGGGGGGTTCGGGGGCACAGATACGCAGTATTTT	CATSRGGFGGTDTQYF
-	-	TRBV11-2	TRBJ1-6	TGTGCCAGCAGGACAGCCCGAGCTTGGGGTTCACCCCTCCACTTT	CASRTARAWGSPLHF
TRBD2	-	TRBV28	TRBJ2-5	TGTGCCAGCAGTCAAGGGGATAGCGGGAGGCCGCAAGAGACCCAGTACTTC	CASSQGDSGRPQETQYF
TRBD1	few	TRBV7-2	TRBJ2-1	TGTGCCAGCAGCGGACAGGGGGCGATAGATGAGCAGTTCTTC	CASSGQGAIDEQFF
-	-	TRBV15	TRBJ2-7	TGTGCCACCAGCAGACGAGGGGGGGCCGAGCAGTACTTC	CATSRRGGAEQYF
TRBD1	-	TRBV6-5	TRBJ1-2	TGTGCCAGCAGTCAGTTAGGGACAGGGAGAGGCTACACCTTC	CASSQLGTGRGYTF
-	-	TRBV5-1	TRBJ2-2	TGCGCCAGCAGCTTGGCCCCGGCGGAGGAGGCCGGGGAGCTGTTTTTT	CASSLAPAEEAGELFF
TRBD1	-	TRBV5-4	TRBJ1-2	TGTGCCAGCACCACTCGAGGGGGCCTCGGCGATGGCTACACCTTC	CASTTRGGLGDGYTF
-	once	TRBV11-1	TRBJ2-6	TGTGCCAGCAGCCTGGGGGGCTCTGGGGCCAACGTCCTGACTTTC	CASSLGGSGANVLTF
-	-	TRBV5-1	TRBJ1-2	TGCGCCAGCAGCTTGTCCATCGTGGATGGCTACACCTTC	CASSLSIVDGYTF
-	medium-sized	TRBV4-2	TRBJ1-6	TGTGCCACCGCCCGACAGGCTGATAATTCACCCCTCCACTTT	CATARQADNSPLHF
TRBD1	-	TRBV5-8	TRBJ2-1	TGTGCCAGCAGCCGAGGGACAGGTTATCGCAATGAGCAGTTCTTC	CASSRGTGYRNEQFF
-	-	TRBV28	TRBJ2-1	TGTGCCAGCAGTTTGTCCCGCAGATCCAACAATGAGCAGTTCTTC	CASSLSRRSNNEQFF
TRBD2	-	TRBV6-1	TRBJ2-5	TGTGCCAGCAGTGGGACTAGCGGGAGAGGAATGGAGACCCAGTACTTC	CASSGTSGRGMETQYF
-	-	TRBV2	TRBJ2-2	TGTGCCAGCAGTGAAGTCGGGAACACCGGGGAGCTGTTTTTT	CASSEVGNTGELFF
-	-	TRBV5-1	TRBJ2-3	TGCGCCAGCAGCCCCCGGCAAGGGCGGAACCCAGATACGCAGTATTTT	CASSPRQGRNPDTQYF
TRBD1	-	TRBV6-5	TRBJ1-1	TGTGCCAGCAGTCGTGGGACAGTGAACACTGAAGCTTTCTTT	CASSRGTVNTEAFF
TRBD2	-	TRBV5-6	TRBJ2-1	TGTGCCAGCAGCATTTCTAGCGGGAGGGCCTACAATGAGCAGTTCTTC	CASSISSGRAYNEQFF
TRBD1	-	TRBV6-9	TRBJ1-6	TGTGCCAGCAGCCAAGGACAGGACTTAGGGTCACCCCTCCACTTT	CASSQGQDLGSPLHF
-	-	TRBV6-5	TRBJ1-3	TGTGCCAGCGGCCAGGGTTCAGGAAACACCATATATTTT	CASGQGSGNTIYF
TRBD1	-	TRBV13	TRBJ1-4	TGTGCCAGCAGCGCCGGACAGGGGGCATCGGAAAAACTGTTTTTT	CASSAGQGASEKLFF
TRBD1	-	TRBV5-1	TRBJ2-5	TGCGCCAGCAGCTTGCCGACAGGGGGCCAAGAGACCCAGTACTTC	CASSLPTGGQETQYF
-	-	TRBV29-1	TRBJ2-5	TGCAGCGTTGACGAGGAACTAGGGACCCAGTACTTC	CSVDEELGTQYF
TRBD1	-	TRBV19	TRBJ1-2	TGTGCCAGTAGGAACAGGGGGCTCTATGGCTACACCTTC	CASRNRGLYGYTF
-	-	TRBV27	TRBJ2-3	TGTGCCAGCAGTTCGGGCCAGGTAAAAGCAGATACGCAGTATTTT	CASSSGQVKADTQYF
-	-	TRBV4-3	TRBJ2-1	TGCGCCAGCAGCCCTAGTCTAGCCGCGCCCACTAGCTCCTACAATGAGCAGTTCTTC	CASSPSLAAPTSSYNEQFF
-	-	TRBV29-1	TRBJ2-7	TGCAGCGCGGGAGACTACGAGCAGTACTTC	CSAGDYEQYF
-	few	TRBV5-4	TRBJ2-5	TGTGCCAGCAGCTTATCGGGGGGCAAGGTGGTGGAGACCCAGTACTTC	CASSLSGGKVVETQYF
TRBD1	-	TRBV18	TRBJ2-5	TGTGCCAGCTCCGCCGGGACAGCAGAGACCCAGTACTTC	CASSAGTAETQYF
-	-	TRBV7-2	TRBJ1-4	TGTGCCAGCAGCTTAATGGGGAAAGAAAAACTGTTTTTT	CASSLMGKEKLFF
-	-	TRBV11-2	TRBJ2-4	TGTGCCAGCAGCCCCCTATCAGGGAGAGGAAACATTCAGTACTTC	CASSPLSGRGNIQYF
-	-	TRBV18	TRBJ2-4	TGTGCCAGCTCACTCCTCAGGGTTAGTGGCAAAAACATTCAGTACTTC	CASSLLRVSGKNIQYF
-	-	TRBV7-2	TRBJ1-1	TGTGCCAGCAGCATCAGTCCCCTTGCTTTCTTT	CASSISPLAFF